These T cell receptor beta chains were read from a single sample in a study of Ad26.COV2.S vaccination and SARS-CoV-2 variants. Method: immunoSEQ multiplex PCR; TCRdb's copy keeps in-frame clones and lacks some. In the table there are hundreds of thousands of clones, more than 75% of which are singletons. The sequences come from peripheral blood, collected in a trial of Ad26.COV2.S vaccine versus placebo. Source of these receptors: a person between 18 and 65 years old who received the Ad26.COV2.S COVID-19 vaccine or a placebo. Each CDR3 is given with its conserved first and last residue. D genes are given only for firm matches. Not every row has a clone size; where given, it reads once, few, many or a size class.

few,TRBV4-3,-,TRBJ1-5,TGCGCCAGCAGCCAAGAACCAGGGAGGAATAGTCAGCCCCAGCATTTT,CASSQEPGRNSQPQHF
-,TRBV18,TRBD2,TRBJ2-3,TGTGCCAGCTCACAGGAGATCGGCGGGGGAGCCGGCACAGATACGCAGTATTTT,CASSQEIGGGAGTDTQYF
-,TRBV24-1,TRBD1,TRBJ1-5,TGTGCCACCAGTGATTTGCCAACAGGGGGCAATCAGCCCCAGCATTTT,CATSDLPTGGNQPQHF
-,TRBV9,-,TRBJ1-1,TGTGCCAGCAGCGCCGGAGGACGCCGGACTGAAGCTTTCTTT,CASSAGGRRTEAFF
-,TRBV27,TRBD1,TRBJ2-4,TGTGCCAGCAGCCGAGACGGGGGACAGGTACCCGGGAACATTCAGTACTTC,CASSRDGGQVPGNIQYF
-,TRBV7-2,-,TRBJ2-3,TGTGCCAGCAGCCACGACCGGGGAGCAACAGATACGCAGTATTTT,CASSHDRGATDTQYF
-,TRBV7-9,-,TRBJ2-1,TGTGCCAGCAGCTTATTGGGCGGGACAGCGTTCTTC,CASSLLGGTAFF
-,TRBV6-5,TRBD1,TRBJ1-5,TGTGGCACAGGACAGGGGGTTCAGCCCCAGCATTTT,CGTGQGVQPQHF
-,TRBV5-1,TRBD2,TRBJ2-1,TGCGCCAGCAGCGGCGGACTAGCCGACAATGAGCAGTTCTTC,CASSGGLADNEQFF
few,TRBV19,-,TRBJ2-2,TGTGCCAGCCGACGGGGTGGCAACACCGGGGAGCTGTTTTTT,CASRRGGNTGELFF
once,TRBV6-6,TRBD2,TRBJ2-3,TGTGCCAGCAGGAGGCGACTAGCGGAGACAGATACGCAGTATTTT,CASRRRLAETDTQYF
-,TRBV12-3/TRBV12-4,-,TRBJ2-7,TGTGCCAGCAGGGGCGAGGGGTCCTACGAGCAGTACTTC,CASRGEGSYEQYF